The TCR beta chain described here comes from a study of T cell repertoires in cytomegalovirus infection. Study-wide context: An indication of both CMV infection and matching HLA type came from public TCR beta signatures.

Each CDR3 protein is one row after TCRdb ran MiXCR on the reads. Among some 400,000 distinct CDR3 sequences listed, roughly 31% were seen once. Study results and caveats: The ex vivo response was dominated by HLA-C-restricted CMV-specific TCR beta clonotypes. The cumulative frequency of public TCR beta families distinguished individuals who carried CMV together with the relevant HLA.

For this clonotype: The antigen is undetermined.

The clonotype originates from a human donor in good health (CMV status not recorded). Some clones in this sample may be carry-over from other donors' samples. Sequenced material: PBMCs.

CDR3 region: CASSIEVGGVYGYTF. CDR3 nucleotides: TGTGCCAGTAGTATTGAAGTAGGAGGAGTCTATGGCTACACCTTC. The genes are TRBV19 and TRBJ1-2, with D unresolved. This CDR3 region has 15 residues. Germline assignment: CDR1 LNHDA and CDR2 SQIVND (reference sequence). V gave up 3 bases and J gave up 4 bases, with 15 bases separating them.